This is a list of T cell receptor beta chains from one sample in a study of long-term antiretroviral therapy in people with HIV. TCRdb's copy holds only in-frame clones and misses some; the assay was immunoSEQ multiplex PCR. The sample records about 21,000 clones, roughly 84% being singletons. Material: unsorted PBMCs, obtained 0.9 years after starting antiretroviral therapy. Every receptor here comes from a man younger than 30 with HIV. Each CDR3 is given with its conserved first and last residue. D genes are given only for firm matches. Size values are once, few and many counts, or a class for expanded clones, and some rows have none.

>TRBJ1-3|.|TRBV5-5|.
TGTGCCAGCAGCGCGGATCCTGGGATTTCTGGAAACACCATATATTTT
CASSADPGISGNTIYF
>TRBJ1-1|.|TRBV29-1|.
TGCAGCGTTGAGCGGCCAGAGAACACTGAAGCTTTCTTT
CSVERPENTEAFF
>TRBJ1-3|TRBD1|TRBV10-3|.
TGTGCCATCAGACAGGGGATCGTCTCTGGAAACACCATATATTTT
CAIRQGIVSGNTIYF
>TRBJ2-7|TRBD2|TRBV11-2|.
TGTGCCAGCAGCTTTCTCACTAGCGGGGGGGCGTACGAGCAGTACTTC
CASSFLTSGGAYEQYF
>TRBJ1-2|.|TRBV29-1|.
TGCAGCGTCAGGGACCGGTACTATGGCTACACCTTC
CSVRDRYYGYTF
>TRBJ2-3|TRBD2|TRBV6-6|.
TGTGCCAGCAGTTACTCATCCGGGGGGAAAGATACGCAGTATTTT
CASSYSSGGKDTQYF
>TRBJ1-1|.|TRBV5-6|.
TGTGCCAGCAGCCCTAGGGCGAACACTGAAGCTTTCTTT
CASSPRANTEAFF
>TRBJ1-4|.|TRBV4-1|.
TGCGCCAGCAGCCAAGACGCGCAAGGGGGTGAAAAACTGTTTTTT
CASSQDAQGGEKLFF
>TRBJ1-4|TRBD1|TRBV28|once
TGTGCCAGCAGTTTAGGGACAGAACCAGAAAAACTGTTTTTT
CASSLGTEPEKLFF
>TRBJ1-2|.|TRBV7-6|.
TGTGCCAGCAGCCCAGCCGATGCTTACTATGGCTACACCTTC
CASSPADAYYGYTF
>TRBJ1-1|.|TRBV30|.
TGTGCCTGGAGTAGAGGGAGGAACACTGAAGCTTTCTTT
CAWSRGRNTEAFF
>TRBJ2-7|.|TRBV10-3|.
TGTGCCACAGGGGAGGTGGGCTACGAGCAGTACTTC
CATGEVGYEQYF
>TRBJ1-2|.|TRBV28|.
TGTGCCAGCAGTCGGAGCAGGACTGGCTACACCTTC
CASSRSRTGYTF
>TRBJ1-2|.|TRBV28|.
TGTGCCAGCAGTTTGTCGGTTAACTATGGCTACACCTTC
CASSLSVNYGYTF
>TRBJ1-3|TRBD1|TRBV27|.
TGTGCCAGCAGTCCTCAGGGACAGGGGAAGGGAAACACCATATATTTT
CASSPQGQGKGNTIYF
>TRBJ2-2|TRBD2|TRBV7-8|.
TGTGCCAGCAGCGTAGGGACTAGCGTAGAAGTAATGACCGGGGAGCTGTTTTTT
CASSVGTSVEVMTGELFF
>TRBJ2-3|TRBD1|TRBV6-5|.
TGTGCCAGCAGTACGCAGGGGGAAGCAGATACGCAGTATTTT
CASSTQGEADTQYF
>TRBJ1-5|.|TRBV4-1|few
TGCGCCAGCAGCCAAGTAGGCGGGTTCGGTAGCAATCAGCCCCAGCATTTT
CASSQVGGFGSNQPQHF
>TRBJ1-6|TRBD1|TRBV6-5|few
TGTGCCAGCACACACGACAGGGATAGGTCACCCCTCCACTTT
CASTHDRDRSPLHF
>TRBJ1-1|TRBD1|TRBV28|.
TGTGCCAGCAGTTTGGGCGGACAGGGTCGGGGTCAGGCTTTCTTT
CASSLGGQGRGQAFF
>TRBJ1-1|.|TRBV7-2|few
TGTGCCAGCAGCTCCAGGAGCTGGGGCACTGAAGCTTTCTTT
CASSSRSWGTEAFF
>TRBJ1-3|.|TRBV28|.
TGTGCCAGCAGTTCACCACCTGGGTACTCTGGAAACACCATATATTTT
CASSSPPGYSGNTIYF
>TRBJ1-3|.|TRBV9|once
TGTGCCAGCAGCGTAGCTTACAGGGCTGGAAACACCATATATTTT
CASSVAYRAGNTIYF
>TRBJ1-6|TRBD1|TRBV5-1|.
TGCGCCAGCAGCTTGACAGGGGAGGGTAGGGATTCACCCCTCCACTTT
CASSLTGEGRDSPLHF
>TRBJ2-2|.|TRBV9|.
TGTGCCAGCAGCGTTTCGGGGGCCGGTGGGGCCGGGGAGCTGTTTTTT
CASSVSGAGGAGELFF
>TRBJ2-5|TRBD2|TRBV15|.
TGTGCCACCAGCAGAGAAGGGGCGGGGGGGGAGACCCAGTACTTC
CATSREGAGGETQYF
>TRBJ1-1|.|TRBV13|.
TGTGCCAGCAGTTATACCCGACTGGGGAGCACTGAAGCTTTCTTT
CASSYTRLGSTEAFF
>TRBJ1-2|.|TRBV4-1|.
TGCGCCAGCAGCCAAGTCTGGGGCCCCGGGGGGTATGGCTACACCTTC
CASSQVWGPGGYGYTF
>TRBJ2-1|.|TRBV11-2|.
TGTGCCAGCAGCGGGAGCTCCTACAATGAGCAGTTCTTC
CASSGSSYNEQFF
>TRBJ2-3|TRBD2|TRBV9|few
TGTGCCAGCAGCGTACTAGCGGGGCCCACAGATACGCAGTATTTT
CASSVLAGPTDTQYF
>TRBJ2-3|.|TRBV6-1|.
TGTGCCAGCACCCTAGGGGGGTCTTCAGATACGCAGTATTTT
CASTLGGSSDTQYF
>TRBJ1-3|.|TRBV6-1|.
TGTGCCAGCAGTGCAAGCTCTGGAAACACCATATATTTT
CASSASSGNTIYF
>TRBJ1-6|TRBD1|TRBV6-4|.
TGTGCCAGCAGGGAACAGGGGATCAATTCACCCCTCCACTTT
CASREQGINSPLHF
>TRBJ1-1|.|TRBV27|.
TGTGCCAGCAGACTGCTAGAGACAGCGAACACTGAAGCTTTCTTT
CASRLLETANTEAFF
>TRBJ1-5|TRBD1|TRBV2|.
TGTGCCAGCAGTGAGCGGGCAGGGGGAGAGGGTCAGCCCCAGCATTTT
CASSERAGGEGQPQHF
>TRBJ1-4|.|TRBV11-1|.
TGTGCCAGCAGCTTAATGCAGTGTAGGGAAAAACTGTTTTTT
CASSLMQCREKLFF
>TRBJ2-2|.|TRBV18|.
TGTGCCAGCTCACCATCGGCACAGTCGAACACCGGGGAGCTGTTTTTT
CASSPSAQSNTGELFF
>TRBJ1-1|.|TRBV2|.
TGTGCCAGCCCCCAGCGGGGGGGAGCCACTGAAGCTTTCTTT
CASPQRGGATEAFF
>TRBJ2-2|TRBD2|TRBV5-1|.
TGCGCCAGCAGCTTAACGACTAGCGGGGTTAACACCGGGGAGCTGTTTTTT
CASSLTTSGVNTGELFF
>TRBJ2-3|TRBD2|TRBV2|once
TGTGCCAGCAGTGGGGTGTCCGGGCTAGCGGCCCCAGATACGCAGTATTTT
CASSGVSGLAAPDTQYF
>TRBJ2-5|.|TRBV7-7|once
TGTGCTAGCAGCAAAAGGCGCGGGATCCAAGAGACCCAGTACTTC
CASSKRRGIQETQYF
>TRBJ1-2|.|TRBV2|.
TGTGCCAGCATGGGGGGTGATGGCTACACCTTC
CASMGGDGYTF
>TRBJ2-7|TRBD1|TRBV2|.
TGTGCCAGCAGTGCGAATGGCAGGGGGCAGGAGCAGTACTTC
CASSANGRGQEQYF
>TRBJ2-3|.|TRBV29-1|.
TGCAGCGTTGTCGAGCAAGATACGCAGTATTTT
CSVVEQDTQYF
>TRBJ1-2|TRBD1|TRBV6-4|.
TGTGCCAGCAGTGACCTGGACAGGGGAGGTGGCTACACCTTC
CASSDLDRGGGYTF
>TRBJ1-5|.|TRBV28|.
TGTGCCAGCAGTGTCAGGGGCCGCGTCCAGCCCCAGCATTTT
CASSVRGRVQPQHF
>TRBJ1-3|TRBD1|TRBV5-1|once
TGCGCCAGCAGTACAGGGGCCGCCAGCTCTGGAAACACCATATATTTT
CASSTGAASSGNTIYF
>TRBJ2-7|.|TRBV7-9|once
TGTGCCAGCAGCTTAACAAGCGGGTATAGCTCCTACGAGCAGTACTTC
CASSLTSGYSSYEQYF
>TRBJ2-7|TRBD2|TRBV5-4|.
TGTGCCAGCAACTTGGGGAGGGCCGGGGACGAGCAGTACTTC
CASNLGRAGDEQYF
>TRBJ1-3|.|TRBV7-9|.
TGTGCCAGCAGCCGCCGGGGCTTATGGGACACCATATATTTT
CASSRRGLWDTIYF
>TRBJ2-1|.|TRBV16|.
TGTGCCAGCAGCCACCCGTCAGGGGAAGTGGATGAGCAGTTCTTC
CASSHPSGEVDEQFF
>TRBJ2-3|TRBD2|TRBV6-1|.
TGTGCCACCGAGAGCGGGGTCTGGGGAGATACGCAGTATTTT
CATESGVWGDTQYF
>TRBJ1-2|.|TRBV28|.
TGTGCCAGCACCGGAACTAGATCAGGGCCACCTCCCTATGGCTACACCTTC
CASTGTRSGPPPYGYTF
>TRBJ1-1|.|TRBV19|once
TGTGCCAGTGGACAGTCTGAAGCTTTCTTT
CASGQSEAFF
>TRBJ2-5|.|TRBV11-2|.
TGTGCCAGCAGCTTGCAGACAGGTACTCTCCAAGAGACCCAGTACTTC
CASSLQTGTLQETQYF
>TRBJ2-5|.|TRBV5-1|.
TGCGCCAGCAGCTCCCCACCCGTAGGGACCCAAGAGACCCAGTACTTC
CASSSPPVGTQETQYF
>TRBJ1-2|TRBD1|TRBV5-4|few
TGTGCCAGCAGTTTCGACAGGGGGAACTATGGCTACACCTTC
CASSFDRGNYGYTF
>TRBJ2-3|TRBD2|TRBV6-1|.
TGTGCCAGCAGTGGACTAGCGGGGGCAGATACGCAGTATTTT
CASSGLAGADTQYF
>TRBJ2-2|.|TRBV28|.
TGTGCTTCCTCCCGGCCTGCAGCGAACACCGGGGAGCTGTTTTTT
CASSRPAANTGELFF